These T cell receptor beta chains were read from a single sample in a study of identical twins. TCRdb processed the 5' RACE reads anew with MiXCR; each CDR3 protein has one entry. Of roughly 1,500,000 distinct CDR3 sequences detected, less than 35% appear once; the ten largest clones hold about 0.3%. The specimen sequenced was cord blood. These receptors came from a newborn girl in good health. Both conserved end residues are part of each CDR3. A D gene is named only where the DNA matches it firmly. Only part of the rows carry a size: once, few, many, or a class if the clone is expanded.

V gene	clone size	J gene	D gene	CDR3 protein	CDR3 DNA
TRBV10-3	few	TRBJ2-1	-	CAIGLLTDSYNEQFF	TGTGCCATCGGATTATTGACTGATTCCTACAATGAGCAGTTCTTC
TRBV12-3/TRBV12-4	-	TRBJ2-1	TRBD2	CASSYRAGVEEQFF	TGTGCCAGCAGTTATAGGGCGGGAGTCGAGGAGCAGTTCTTC
TRBV20-1	-	TRBJ2-3	TRBD2	CSTSSPSGTPSTDTQYF	TGCAGTACTAGTAGTCCTAGCGGGACCCCTAGCACAGATACGCAGTATTTT
TRBV24-1	-	TRBJ2-7	TRBD2	CATSAPGVGGPYRSYNEQYF	TGTGCCACCAGTGCCCCTGGTGTGGGAGGGCCTTATCGATCCTACAATGAGCAGTACTTC
TRBV7-2	-	TRBJ1-4	-	CASSFSNREKLFF	TGTGCCAGCAGCTTTAGTAACCGTGAAAAACTGTTTTTT
TRBV28	many	TRBJ2-3	TRBD2	CASSFSGRSTDTQYF	TGTGCCAGCAGTTTTAGCGGGAGGAGCACAGATACGCAGTATTTT
TRBV25-1	few	TRBJ2-3	-	CASTLSATDTQYF	TGTGCCAGTACCCTCTCGGCCACAGATACGCAGTATTTT
TRBV28	many	TRBJ2-7	-	CASSFGQPPVHEQYF	TGTGCCAGCAGTTTCGGGCAGCCGCCGGTCCACGAGCAGTACTTC
TRBV12-3/TRBV12-4	-	TRBJ2-3	TRBD2	CASSPNLAGVGTDTQYF	TGTGCCAGCAGTCCGAACCTAGCGGGGGTTGGCACAGATACGCAGTATTTT
TRBV30	-	TRBJ2-7	TRBD1	CAWSRDRTYEQYF	TGTGCCTGGAGCCGGGACAGGACCTACGAGCAGTACTTC
TRBV5-6	-	TRBJ2-3	TRBD2	CASSSRTSGRGFTDTQYF	TGTGCCAGCAGCTCTCGGACTAGCGGGAGGGGATTCACAGATACGCAGTATTTT
TRBV25-1	few	TRBJ2-1	-	CASSETALGNEQFF	TGTGCCAGCAGTGAAACGGCCCTCGGCAATGAGCAGTTCTTC
TRBV29-1	few	TRBJ1-1	-	CSVEGQRGNTEAFF	TGCAGCGTTGAAGGTCAGAGGGGTAACACTGAAGCTTTCTTT
TRBV7-9	few	TRBJ2-7	TRBD1	CASSAGDSPIYEQYF	TGTGCCAGCAGCGCTGGGGACAGCCCCATCTACGAGCAGTACTTC
TRBV20-1	few	TRBJ1-1	-	CSARDRAGVNTEAFF	TGCAGTGCTAGAGATCGGGCCGGCGTGAACACTGAAGCTTTCTTT
TRBV6-5	few	TRBJ2-2	TRBD2	CASSSASGRTWELFF	TGTGCCAGCAGCTCCGCTAGCGGGAGGACCTGGGAGCTGTTTTTT
TRBV25-1	-	TRBJ2-7	TRBD1	CASSDWDRGYEQYF	TGTGCCAGCAGTGACTGGGACAGGGGTTACGAGCAGTACTTC
TRBV3-1	-	TRBJ2-4	-	CASSQGGWASENIQYF	TGTGCCAGCAGCCAAGGGGGTTGGGCGTCGGAAAACATTCAGTACTTC
TRBV3-1	once	TRBJ2-7	-	CASSRGTDLGEQYF	TGTGCCAGCAGCCGCGGGACTGACCTCGGCGAGCAGTACTTC
TRBV14	-	TRBJ1-2	TRBD1	CASSQAGQLRDVYTF	TGTGCCAGCAGCCAAGCGGGACAGCTCAGGGATGTCTACACCTTC
TRBV18	few	TRBJ2-7	TRBD1	CASSPFLRGPYEQYF	TGTGCCAGCTCACCATTCCTCAGGGGGCCCTACGAGCAGTACTTC
TRBV3-1	-	TRBJ2-7	-	CASRRELASPGEQYF	TGTGCCAGCAGGCGGGAACTAGCCTCTCCTGGCGAGCAGTACTTC
TRBV9	few	TRBJ2-5	TRBD2	CASSPRLATETQYF	TGTGCCAGCAGCCCCAGACTAGCGACTGAGACCCAGTACTTC
TRBV20-1	-	TRBJ2-3	TRBD2	CSAPASGGADTQYF	TGCAGTGCCCCAGCTAGCGGGGGGGCAGATACGCAGTATTTT
TRBV20-1	few	TRBJ2-3	TRBD2	CSASGGGSTDTQYF	TGCAGTGCTAGCGGGGGGGGCAGCACAGATACGCAGTATTTT
TRBV9	many	TRBJ2-7	-	CASSVATSLSYEQYF	TGTGCCAGCAGCGTAGCTACTAGTCTCTCCTACGAGCAGTACTTC
TRBV12-3/TRBV12-4	few	TRBJ1-5	-	CASSFRVVQPQHF	TGTGCCAGCAGTTTCAGGGTGGTCCAGCCCCAGCATTTT